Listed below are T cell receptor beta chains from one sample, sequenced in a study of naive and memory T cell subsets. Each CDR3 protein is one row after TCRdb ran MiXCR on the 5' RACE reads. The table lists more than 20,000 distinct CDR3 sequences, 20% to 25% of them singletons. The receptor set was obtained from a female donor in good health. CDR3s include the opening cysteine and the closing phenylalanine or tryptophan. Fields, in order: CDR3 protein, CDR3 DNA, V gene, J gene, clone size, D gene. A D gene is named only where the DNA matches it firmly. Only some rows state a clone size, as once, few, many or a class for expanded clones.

cdr3_aa: CASSQAQGKNGYTF
cdr3_nt: TGCGCCAGCAGCCAAGCTCAGGGAAAAAATGGCTACACCTTC
v_call: TRBV4-3
j_call: TRBJ1-2
clone_size: medium-sized
d_call: .

cdr3_aa: CASSSASSYEQYF
cdr3_nt: TGTGCCAGCAGCTCCGCTAGCTCCTACGAGCAGTACTTC
v_call: TRBV7-2
j_call: TRBJ2-7
clone_size: many
d_call: .

cdr3_aa: CASRLSGGIADTQYF
cdr3_nt: TGTGCCAGCAGGCTTAGCGGGGGGATCGCAGATACGCAGTATTTT
v_call: TRBV2
j_call: TRBJ2-3
clone_size: many
d_call: TRBD2

cdr3_aa: CAISETSGVTDTQYF
cdr3_nt: TGTGCCATCAGCGAGACTAGCGGGGTGACAGATACGCAGTATTTT
v_call: TRBV10-3
j_call: TRBJ2-3
clone_size: few
d_call: TRBD2

cdr3_aa: CASIPGGYQETQYF
cdr3_nt: TGTGCCAGCATACCCGGGGGGTACCAAGAGACCCAGTACTTC
v_call: TRBV6-4
j_call: TRBJ2-5
clone_size: medium-sized
d_call: TRBD2

cdr3_aa: CASNSKGLATEAFF
cdr3_nt: TGTGCCAGCAACAGCAAGGGGCTTGCCACTGAAGCTTTCTTT
v_call: TRBV28
j_call: TRBJ1-1
clone_size: .
d_call: .

cdr3_aa: CASMDRGSYTGELFF
cdr3_nt: TGTGCCAGCATGGACAGGGGTAGCTACACCGGGGAGCTGTTTTTT
v_call: TRBV25-1
j_call: TRBJ2-2
clone_size: .
d_call: TRBD1

cdr3_aa: CSVTPDRLTGEQYF
cdr3_nt: TGCAGCGTTACCCCGGACAGGCTGACCGGGGAGCAGTACTTC
v_call: TRBV29-1
j_call: TRBJ2-7
clone_size: few
d_call: TRBD1

cdr3_aa: CSAQGPSRNEQFF
cdr3_nt: TGCAGTGCCCAGGGACCGAGTCGGAATGAGCAGTTCTTC
v_call: TRBV20-1
j_call: TRBJ2-1
clone_size: many
d_call: .

cdr3_aa: CASSYSEGNQPQHF
cdr3_nt: TGTGCCAGCAGTTACTCAGAGGGCAATCAGCCCCAGCATTTT
v_call: TRBV6-5
j_call: TRBJ1-5
clone_size: few
d_call: .

cdr3_aa: CATSDFGETQYF
cdr3_nt: TGTGCCACCAGTGATTTCGGAGAGACCCAGTACTTC
v_call: TRBV24-1
j_call: TRBJ2-5
clone_size: medium-sized
d_call: .

cdr3_aa: CASSTAGNEQFF
cdr3_nt: TGTGCCAGCAGCACCGCGGGCAATGAGCAGTTCTTC
v_call: TRBV7-8
j_call: TRBJ2-1
clone_size: many
d_call: .

cdr3_aa: CSYPSGSTNEQFF
cdr3_nt: TGCAGCTACCCTAGCGGGAGTACCAATGAGCAGTTCTTC
v_call: TRBV29-1
j_call: TRBJ2-1
clone_size: many
d_call: TRBD2

cdr3_aa: CSANGQGGQPQHF
cdr3_nt: TGCAGTGCTAACGGGCAGGGGGGTCAGCCCCAGCATTTT
v_call: TRBV20-1
j_call: TRBJ1-5
clone_size: medium-sized
d_call: TRBD1

cdr3_aa: CASSPGQGDFF
cdr3_nt: TGTGCCAGCAGTCCAGGACAGGGAGACTTCTTT
v_call: TRBV6-6
j_call: TRBJ1-1
clone_size: medium-sized
d_call: TRBD1

cdr3_aa: CASSLEGTELYEQYF
cdr3_nt: TGCGCCAGCAGCTTGGAGGGGACAGAGTTGTACGAGCAGTACTTC
v_call: TRBV5-1
j_call: TRBJ2-7
clone_size: .
d_call: TRBD1

cdr3_aa: CSAERQAEAFF
cdr3_nt: TGCAGTGCGGAACGACAGGCTGAAGCTTTCTTT
v_call: TRBV20-1
j_call: TRBJ1-1
clone_size: many
d_call: .

cdr3_aa: CASSRAGGGVPLHF
cdr3_nt: TGTGCCAGCAGTCGTGCGGGCGGAGGAGTCCCCCTCCACTTT
v_call: TRBV6-5
j_call: TRBJ1-6
clone_size: .
d_call: .